This TCR beta chain was identified during a study of cytomegalovirus exposure and HLA in healthy donors. Study observations and caveats: A later analysis by the authors found several of the most significant clusters apparently linked to common viral pathogens.

Of note for this clone: What it binds is not known.

Germline V gives CDR1 SEHNR, CDR2 FQNEAQ (reference sequence). V shed 4 bases and J shed 0 bases, with 12 bases lying between them. The CDR3 loop spans 15 amino acids. Use of 60 Vbeta and 13 Jbeta primers characterized the PCR. Sequencing was performed with immunoSEQ multiplex PCR; in TCRdb, only in-frame clones are kept and a portion is missing. The sample lists over 100,000 clones, approximately 70% occurring once. This chain links TRBV7-9 with TRBJ1-1, with D maybe TRBD1 (6 bases). The source material was PBMCs. The TCR was taken from a man younger than 45 in good health and CMV-seropositive. The CDR3 DNA follows: TGTGCCAGCAGCTCAGCGTGGGACATGAACACTGAAGCTTTCTTT. Residues: CASSSAWDMNTEAFF.